This TCR beta chain was recovered during a study of patients and donors after allogeneic stem cell transplantation. MiXCR, applied by TCRdb to the RT-PCR reads, yields one record per CDR3 protein. This sample carries 800,000 to 1,000,000 distinct CDR3 sequences, about a sixth of them seen once, and the ten largest clones take 5.5% to 6.5%. The CDR3 loop spans 16 amino acids. V lost 5 bases, J lost 4 bases, and 24 bases lay in between. The germline CDR1 and CDR2 sequences are DFQATT and SNEGSKA (reference sequence). The origin of this receptor is a human donor who was either an allogeneic HSCT recipient or a stem cell or donor lymphocyte infusion donor (not recorded which). It is not recorded whose cells these are; they may come from a transplant donor. Material for sequencing was blood, either unsorted or a sorted T cell fraction (not recorded which). The rearrangement joins TRBV20-1 to TRBJ2-7; a possible D gene is TRBD2 (6 bases). CDR3 protein: CSAGTYQGWIGYEQYF. The CDR3 DNA reads TGCAGTGCTGGGACTTACCAAGGGTGGATTGGTTACGAGCAGTACTTC.